The entry below describes one TCR beta chain. Per the authors' pipeline: Nucleated cell number was recorded as an estimate derived from reference gene primer amplification. Measured with immunoSEQ multiplex PCR; TCRdb has only the in-frame clones, and not every one. V and J calls and clone size are copied from that table; D and trimming were computed from the DNA. The table shows tens of thousands of clones, with under 90% occurring only once. In germline, CDR1 is KGHDR, CDR2 SFDVKD. V lost 4 bases and J 2 bases, leaving 11 bases between the germline ends. CDR3 length equals 16 residues. The sample comes from a study of blood T cell repertoires in COVID-19. Background on the study: COVID-19 samples, acute and convalescent, were from the United States, Italy and Spain. From T cells, B-cell-depleted T cells, or PBMCs came the material, which was cDNA or gDNA.

The clonotype originates from a man aged 50 or older with acute or convalescent COVID-19. The source material was peripheral blood. The genes are TRBV24-1 and TRBJ2-6; no reliable D call. In DNA form, the CDR3 reads TGTGCCACCAGTGAGCCCCCTAGTACTGGGGCCAACGTCCTGACTTTC. Its protein product is CATSEPPSTGANVLTF.